One sample yielded the 32 T cell receptor beta chains listed below, sequenced in a study of T-cell memory formation after mild COVID-19. TCRdb re-analysed the 5' RACE reads in MiXCR, keeping a single row per CDR3 protein. The sample shows 500,000 to 650,000 distinct CDR3 sequences, roughly 20% of them seen only once. Sequenced sample: PBMCs or a T cell subset sorted from them (not recorded which). Source of these receptors: an adult woman who had mild COVID-19 (a few samples of this study predate the infection). Cell type and time point are not known.

This sequence joins TRBV5-1 and TRBJ1-2, with D tentatively TRBD1 (6 bases). The length of the CDR3 is 18 residues. The V end lost 2 bases, the J end lost 0 bases, and 20 bases lay between the germline ends. In germline, CDR1 is SGHRS, CDR2 YFSETQ. DNA for the CDR3: TGCGCCAGCAGCTTTGGGATTGGGGGCACGATCGCTAACTATGGCTACACCTTC. Translated, it gives CASSFGIGGTIANYGYTF. The whole variable domain, remainder taken from reference TRBV5-1 and TRBJ1-2, is KAGVTQTPRYLIKTRGQQVTLSCSPISGHRSVSWYQQTPGQGLQFLFEYFSETQRNKGNFPGRFSGRQFSNSRSEMNVSTLELGDSALYLCASSFGIGGTIANYGYTFGSGTRLTVV.

The rearrangement joins TRBV5-1 to TRBJ2-5; D gene ambiguous. Germline V lookup: CDR1 SGHRS, CDR2 YFSETQ. The CDR3 consists of 13 residues. V shed 3 bases and J shed 2 bases, with 8 bases lying between them. CDR3 amino acids: CASSWSSQETQYF. For the CDR3, the DNA is TGCGCCAGCAGCTGGAGCTCTCAAGAGACCCAGTACTTC.

This clonotype occurred many times. This rearrangement joins TRBV20-1 to TRBJ2-1; 11 bases are a match to TRBD2. The CDR3 consists of 15 residues. Germline values: CDR1 DFQATT, CDR2 SNEGSKA (reference sequence). V trimming: 6 bases; J trimming: 2 bases; junction bases outside the gene matches: 6. The CDR3 is CSAVIAGGTYNEQFF. The CDR3 coding sequence is TGCAGTGCCGTAATAGCGGGAGGGACCTACAATGAGCAGTTCTTC.

This rearrangement joins TRBV4-2 to TRBJ2-3; TRBD2 might be the D (5 bases). The CDR3 has 14 residues. Germline V gene lookup returns CDR1 LGHNA and CDR2 YNFKEQ. V gave up 2 bases and J gave up 6 bases, with 12 bases separating them. The CDR3 protein is CASSQPGLADTQYF. The CDR3 region has the DNA TGTGCCAGCAGCCAACCTGGACTGGCCGATACGCAGTATTTT.

The CDR3 protein is CASSQQGVGTEAFF. The DNA for the CDR3 is TGTGCCAGCAGTCAACAGGGGGTAGGCACTGAAGCTTTCTTT. The V gene is TRBV2, the J gene TRBJ1-1; 8 bases fit TRBD1. This CDR3 has 14 residues. V lost 5 bases, J lost 4 bases, and 6 bases stayed unmatched. The germline V gene has CDR1 SNHLY and CDR2 FYNNEI. Drawing the rest from reference TRBV2 and TRBJ1-1, the complete variable domain is EPEVTQTPSHQVTQMGQEVILRCVPISNHLYFYWYRQILGQKVEFLVSFYNNEISEKSEIFDDQFSVERPDGSNFTLKIRSTKLEDSAMYFCASSQQGVGTEAFFGQGTRLTVV.

V usage is TRBV19 and J usage is TRBJ1-2, with a tentative D call TRBD1 (6 bases). V was cut by 9 bases and J by 8 bases, with 43 bases left in between. The length of the CDR3 is 21 residues. Germline V gives CDR1 LNHDA, CDR2 SQIVND (reference sequence). The CDR3 nucleotides read TGTGCCAGCGTCCAGAAATCGGTGTTTGGGACAACGATTCCCACTTTGGGGGGCTACACCTTC. Residues: CASVQKSVFGTTIPTLGGYTF.

The rearrangement joins TRBV7-9 to TRBJ2-7, with 9 positions matching TRBD1. V shed 4 bases, J shed 5 bases, and the junction held 9 bases outside the gene matches. Looked up from germline, CDR1 is SEHNR and CDR2 is FQNEAQ (reference sequence). CDR3 size: 15 residues. CDR3 region: CASSYDRGIWNEQYF. CDR3 sequence (DNA): TGTGCCAGCAGCTATGACAGGGGGATATGGAACGAGCAGTACTTC. The full variable domain, its missing parts supplied by reference TRBV7-9 and TRBJ2-7, is DTGVSQNPRHKITKRGQNVTFRCDPISEHNRLYWYRQTLGQGPEFLTYFQNEAQLEKSRLLSDRFSAERPKGSFSTLEIQRTEQGDSAMYLCASSYDRGIWNEQYFGPGTRLTVT.

The rearrangement joins TRBV4-1 to TRBJ1-1; D not resolved. Germline CDR1 and CDR2: MGHRA and YSYEKL. V lost 7 bases to trimming and J lost 1 base, with 16 bases between them. This CDR3 is 15 amino acids long. DNA of the CDR3: TGCGCCAGCAAGAGGGTCGGGCTGGGGAACACTGAAGCTTTCTTT. Its translation: CASKRVGLGNTEAFF.

The chain joins TRBV6-5 to TRBJ2-1, with 10 bases identical to TRBD2. Germline V gene data show CDR1 as MNHEY and CDR2 as SVGAGI. With 6 bases clipped from V and 0 bases from J, the junction kept 14 bases outside the gene matches. The CDR3 covers 19 residues. The CDR3 nucleotides are TGTGCCAGCAGAAATAGCGGGGGGCTCCCCCCAGGCTCCTACAATGAGCAGTTCTTC. This sequence encodes CASRNSGGLPPGSYNEQFF.

This chain joins TRBV30 and TRBJ2-4; a weak D match, TRBD1 (5 bases). Trimming shortened V by 7 bases and J by 5 bases, and 12 bases separated the two germline ends. The CDR3 runs to 12 residues. In germline, CDR1 is GTSNPN, CDR2 SVGIG (reference sequence). CDR3 sequence reads: CAYRQSENIQYF. DNA for the CDR3: TGTGCCTACCGACAGTCAGAAAACATTCAGTACTTC. The full variable domain, its missing parts supplied by reference TRBV30 and TRBJ2-4, is SQTIHQWPATLVQPVGSPLSLECTVEGTSNPNLYWYRQAAGRGLQLLFYSVGIGQISSEVPQNLSASRPQDRQFILSSKKLLLSDSGFYLCAYRQSENIQYFGAGTRLSVL.

V is TRBV7-2 and J is TRBJ2-3; 9 nucleotides agree with TRBD2. This CDR3 spans 15 amino acids. J was trimmed by 6 bases and V by 1 base; bases with no gene match: 5. Germline V CDR1 and CDR2: SGHTA, FQGNSA. The CDR3 sequence is CASSLGAGGWDTQYF. As DNA, the CDR3 is TGTGCCAGCAGCTTAGGAGCGGGAGGATGGGATACGCAGTATTTT.

The genes are TRBV9 and TRBJ1-2; possibly TRBD1 for D (5 bases). The CDR3 totals 17 residues. CDR1 SGDLS and CDR2 YYNGEE come from the germline V gene. Trimming left V 0 bases short and J 8 bases short, with 23 bases between. CDR3 nucleotide sequence: TGTGCCAGCAGCGTAGAGGCCGGCCAGGGCACGTACCTGGGCTACACCTTC. Translation: CASSVEAGQGTYLGYTF. Looking up the rest from reference TRBV9 and TRBJ1-2 gives the full variable domain: DSGVTQTPKHLITATGQRVTLRCSPRSGDLSVYWYQQSLDQGLQFLIQYYNGEERAKGNILERFSAQQFPDLHSELNLSSLELGDSALYFCASSVEAGQGTYLGYTFGSGTRLTVV.

This clonotype was counted between two and nine times. V gene TRBV6-5 combines with J gene TRBJ2-1; D could derive from TRBD1 or TRBD2 (5 bases each). This CDR3 spans 14 amino acids. Germline V gene data show CDR1 as MNHEY and CDR2 as SVGAGI. Trimming cost V 7 bases and J 8 bases, with 18 bases left between them. Written as DNA, the CDR3 is TGTGCCAGCAACGGGGCAGACCGCCCCCATGAGCAGTTCTTC. It encodes CASNGADRPHEQFF.

This clonotype was seen a handful of times. J is TRBJ2-1 and V is TRBV20-1; 10 nucleotides align to TRBD2. This CDR3 is 16 amino acids long. V gave up 0 bases and J gave up 2 bases; unmatched junction bases: 4. Germline V gene lookup returns CDR1 DFQATT and CDR2 SNEGSKA (reference sequence). The CDR3 reads CSARDELAGPYNEQFF. CDR3 nucleotides: TGCAGTGCTAGAGATGAACTAGCGGGACCCTACAATGAGCAGTTCTTC.

The chain uses TRBV7-9 and TRBJ2-3; 7 nucleotides align to TRBD1. The CDR3 is 15 amino acids. V shed 4 bases and J 0 bases; nucleotides not matched to a gene: 4. In germline, CDR1 is SEHNR, CDR2 FQNEAQ (reference sequence). CDR3 protein: CASSWTGVSTDTQYF. CDR3 bases: TGTGCCAGCAGCTGGACAGGAGTTAGCACAGATACGCAGTATTTT.

V gene TRBV29-1 combines with J gene TRBJ1-1; D is ambiguous. The CDR3 length is 12 residues. The germline V and J ends were trimmed by 7 bases and 1 base, with 10 bases remaining between them. Germline V lookup: CDR1 SQVTM, CDR2 ANQGSEA. The CDR3 loop reads CSAVPGNTEAFF. The CDR3 DNA reads TGCAGCGCTGTGCCGGGGAACACTGAAGCTTTCTTT. The variable domain in full, with the rest retrieved from reference TRBV29-1 and TRBJ1-1, is SAVISQKPSRDICQRGTSLTIQCQVDSQVTMMFWYRQQPGQSLTLIATANQGSEATYESGFVIDKFPISRPNLTFSTLTVSNMSPEDSSIYLCSAVPGNTEAFFGQGTRLTVV.

The V and J genes are TRBV7-3 and TRBJ2-1; TRBD2 might be the D (6 bases). Between the trimmed V and J ends, which lost 0 bases and 2 bases, there was a span of 11 bases. CDR1 and CDR2 (germline): SGHTA, FQGTGA. The CDR3 extends over 16 amino acids. CDR3 sequence reads: CASSLTWSGAYNEQFF. In DNA, the CDR3 is TGTGCCAGCAGCTTAACGTGGTCGGGAGCCTACAATGAGCAGTTCTTC.

This chain uses TRBV12-3 or TRBV12-4 with TRBJ2-3, with no clear D. The CDR3 is 16 residues long. Trimming left V 1 base short and J 5 bases short, with 16 bases between. As DNA, the CDR3 is TGTGCCAGCAGTTTAGTCGGCCCCTTCCCCCAAGATACGCAGTATTTT. Protein product: CASSLVGPFPQDTQYF.

This clonotype was picked up many times. This sequence joins TRBV19 and TRBJ2-5; D is uncertain. This CDR3 is 11 amino acids long. Trimming cost V 9 bases and J 5 bases, with 10 bases left between them. The germline CDR1 and CDR2 sequences are LNHDA and SQIVND (reference sequence). In DNA, the CDR3 is TGTGCCAGCAGCATCCGGGAGACCCAGTACTTC. Translating it yields CASSIRETQYF. Supplemented by reference TRBV19 and TRBJ2-5, the full variable domain reads DGGITQSPKYLFRKEGQNVTLSCEQNLNHDAMYWYRQDPGQGLRLIYYSQIVNDFQKGDIAEGYSVSREKKESFPLTVTSAQKNPTAFYLCASSIRETQYFGPGTRLLVL.

A word on this clonotype: One junction end does not reproduce the germline sequence, and a read error may be involved. The gene calls are TRBV7-7 and TRBJ2-3, with TRBD2 matching 10 bases. The CDR3 extends over 20 amino acids. Germline assignment: CDR1 SSHAT and CDR2 FNYEAQ (reference sequence). CDR3 residues: CASSLTRPGLAGDSTDTQYF. The CDR3 coding sequence is TGTGCTAGCAGCTTAACGCGCCCTGGGCTAGCGGGGGATAGCACAGATACGCAGTATTTT.

The chain carries TRBV5-6 and TRBJ2-7, with D maybe TRBD2 (6 bases). Germline V gene sequence: CDR1 SGHDT, CDR2 YYEEEE. V was shortened by 0 bases and J by 5 bases, with 15 bases between the two germline ends. This CDR3 is built from 15 residues. CDR3 amino acids: CASSLAGWGVDEQYF. The CDR3 DNA is TGTGCCAGCAGCTTGGCCGGATGGGGGGTGGACGAGCAGTACTTC.

This chain uses TRBV20-1 with TRBJ2-3; tentatively, D is TRBD2 (7 bases). V was clipped by 1 base and J by 4 bases, with 24 bases between them. The CDR3 sequence is 18 residues long. Germline V gene data show CDR1 as DFQATT and CDR2 as SNEGSKA (reference sequence). As DNA, the CDR3 is TGCAGTGCTAGAGCGGTGTACGTAGGGGGAGGGCCCCCAGATACGCAGTATTTT. Protein product: CSARAVYVGGGPPDTQYF.

This clonotype was seen more than once but under ten times. The chain uses TRBV20-1 and TRBJ2-7; TRBD1 might be the D (6 bases). Germline values: CDR1 DFQATT, CDR2 SNEGSKA (reference sequence). Trimming stripped 6 bases from V and 2 bases from J, with 14 bases between. The CDR3 is 13 residues long. This CDR3 is CSAPPTGTYEQYF. CDR3 sequence (DNA): TGCAGTGCCCCACCCACAGGGACCTACGAGCAGTACTTC.

At least ten counts were recorded for this clonotype. The chain has TRBV19 and TRBJ1-5; 9 nucleotides agree with TRBD1. Germline lookup yields CDR1 LNHDA and CDR2 SQIVND (reference sequence). V lost 4 bases, J lost 6 bases, and 7 bases stayed unmatched. This CDR3 has 15 residues. The CDR3 DNA reads as TGTGCCAGTAGTACGGACAGGGGAAGTACTCAGCCCCAGCATTTT. Translation gives CASSTDRGSTQPQHF.

The V and J genes are TRBV7-6 and TRBJ2-1; TRBD2 matches 11 bases. The length of the CDR3 is 15 residues. V was pared by 5 bases and J by 6 bases, with 6 bases of the junction left unmatched. Germline CDR1 reads SGHVS; CDR2 reads FNYEAQ. The CDR3 coding sequence is TGTGCCAGCAGCGGTGTCGGGACTAGCGGCAATGAGCAGTTCTTC. It yields the protein CASSGVGTSGNEQFF.

This clonotype occurred once. The rearrangement uses TRBV7-6 and TRBJ1-6, with D unclear. V was trimmed by 6 bases and J by 10 bases, leaving 13 bases between them. The CDR3 has 13 residues. Germline V gene data show CDR1 as SGHVS and CDR2 as FNYEAQ. The CDR3 loop reads CASSPSLGSPLHF. The DNA of the CDR3 is TGTGCCAGCAGTCCCTCTTTGGGATCACCCCTCCACTTT.

The V gene is TRBV6-6, the J gene TRBJ1-1; 8 nucleotides agree with TRBD1. The germline V gene has CDR1 MNHNY and CDR2 SVGAGI (reference sequence). V was pared by 6 bases and J by 4 bases, with 7 bases of the junction left unmatched. This CDR3 contains 14 residues. CDR3: CASRLPTGGTEAFF. The CDR3 nucleotides are TGTGCCAGCAGGTTACCCACAGGGGGCACTGAAGCTTTCTTT.

This clonotype appeared a few times. The V call is TRBV14, the J call TRBJ2-7, with TRBD2 as a possible D gene (6 bases). The germline V gene encodes CDR1 SGHDN and CDR2 FVKESK. The CDR3 runs to 15 residues. V was cut by 5 bases and J by 0 bases, with 14 bases left in between. The CDR3 sequence: CASSVGLGGSYEQYF. The CDR3 nucleotides read TGTGCCAGCAGCGTGGGGTTGGGGGGCTCCTACGAGCAGTACTTC.

This clonotype turned up a few times. The V and J genes are TRBV18 and TRBJ1-3; tentatively, D is TRBD1 (5 bases). V shed 2 bases and J shed 0 bases, with 11 bases lying between them. This CDR3 spans 16 amino acids. Germline CDR1 and CDR2: KGHSH and LQKENI. CDR3 loop: CASSPVSGGSGNTIYF. The CDR3, as DNA: TGTGCCAGCTCACCAGTTTCCGGGGGCTCTGGAAACACCATATATTTT.

The V gene is TRBV2, the J gene TRBJ1-5; D is uncertain. Germline V gene lookup returns CDR1 SNHLY and CDR2 FYNNEI. The CDR3 contains 13 residues. The V gene lost 7 bases and the J gene lost 4 bases, with 11 bases spanning the gap. The CDR3 sequence: CASKMEFNQPQHF. CDR3 bases: TGTGCCAGCAAGATGGAGTTTAATCAGCCCCAGCATTTT.

The rearrangement uses TRBV5-1 and TRBJ1-2; TRBD1 is a possible D gene (6 bases). There are 15 residues in the CDR3. Germline V gene sequence: CDR1 SGHRS, CDR2 YFSETQ. Trimming cost V 1 base and J 2 bases, with 12 bases left between them. The CDR3 loop is CASSLTPGANYGYTF. The CDR3 nucleotides are TGCGCCAGCAGCTTGACTCCGGGGGCGAACTATGGCTACACCTTC.

CDR3 residues: CASSQGTLDYEQYF. The CDR3 region has the DNA TGTGCCAGCAGCCAAGGGACCTTGGACTACGAGCAGTACTTC. This chain joins TRBV4-2 and TRBJ2-7; D not certain. The germline V gene encodes CDR1 LGHNA and CDR2 YNFKEQ. V was shortened by 1 base and J by 3 bases, with 10 bases between the two germline ends. The CDR3 runs 14 residues.